The rows below give T cell receptor beta chains drawn from one sample of a study of radiotherapy plus CTLA-4 blockade in lung cancer. Here immunoSEQ multiplex PCR was the method, and the copy in TCRdb shows in-frame clones only, minus some. The sample has 30,000 to 40,000 clones, around 70% seen once. Source: peripheral blood, taken from a patient treated with radiotherapy plus ipilimumab. Receptors originate from a human donor with non-small cell lung cancer who had stable disease on radiotherapy plus ipilimumab. Each CDR3 is given with its conserved first and last residue. D genes are given only for firm matches. Rows may omit the clone size; those that give it use once, few, many or a size class.

TGTGCCAGCAGCCCCGTAATCTCTGAGCAGTACTTC | CASSPVISEQYF | TRBV28 | . | . | TRBJ2-7
TGTGCCAGCAGCCGAGAGGGCCGTACCAATGAGCAGTTCTTC | CASSREGRTNEQFF | TRBV7-3 | . | few | TRBJ2-1
TGTGCCAGCTCACTAACACTGTTCGACTCTGGGGCCAACGTCCTGACTTTC | CASSLTLFDSGANVLTF | TRBV18 | . | . | TRBJ2-6
TGTGTAACAGGGGGCAAGCATGAAGCTTTCTTT | CVTGGKHEAFF | TRBV6-6 | TRBD1 | . | TRBJ1-1
TGTGCCAGTAGTCCGCGACAGGATGACACCATATATTTT | CASSPRQDDTIYF | TRBV19 | . | medium-sized | TRBJ1-3
TGTGCCAGCTCACCAGGGAGGGAGCCGGCCACGAGGCGCCTTTTGGACAATGAGCAGTTCTTC | CASSPGREPATRRLLDNEQFF | TRBV18 | TRBD2 | once | TRBJ2-1
TGTGCCAGCTCACCACCGGCAGGCGCGAACATCGGGGAGCTGTTTTTT | CASSPPAGANIGELFF | TRBV18 | . | once | TRBJ2-2
TGTGCCAGCAGCCGACCGACATTCACGGAAAGCTCCTATAATTCACCCCTCCACTTC | CASSRPTFTESSYNSPLHF | TRBV4-2 | . | . | TRBJ1-6
TGTGCCAGCAGTGAGGGCAGGGCCCCTCAGCCCCAGCATTTT | CASSEGRAPQPQHF | TRBV6-1 | . | . | TRBJ1-5
TGTGCCAGCAGCTTAGTGCAATTCGGTCGGGGGGGCGCGAACACTGAAGCTTTCTTT | CASSLVQFGRGGANTEAFF | TRBV11-3 | . | . | TRBJ1-1
TGTGCCAACCAGGACAGGGTAGATGGCTACACCTTC | CANQDRVDGYTF | TRBV28 | TRBD1 | once | TRBJ1-2
TGTGCCAGCAGCGTATCCCTGGGGGGCAACGAGCAGTACTTC | CASSVSLGGNEQYF | TRBV9 | . | . | TRBJ2-7
TGTGCCAGGCTATATACCACGTACAATGAGCAGTTCTTC | CARLYTTYNEQFF | TRBV2 | . | . | TRBJ2-1
TGCGCCAGCAGCTCGACTCGGGACACCATATATTTT | CASSSTRDTIYF | TRBV5-1 | . | . | TRBJ1-3
TGTGCCAGCAGCTCGTCGCGTTTAGCGGGAGGTCACAATGAGCAGTTCTTC | CASSSSRLAGGHNEQFF | TRBV7-8 | TRBD2 | . | TRBJ2-1
TGTGCCAGCACCCTCCTACAGGGGGCGTACACTGAAGCTTTCTTT | CASTLLQGAYTEAFF | TRBV7-9 | TRBD1 | few | TRBJ1-1
TGTGCCAGCAGTTTCGGGCCCTTAGAGACCCAGTACTTC | CASSFGPLETQYF | TRBV7-2 | . | . | TRBJ2-5
TGCGCCAGCAGCCCCGTTCGGGGGTCAACTGAAGCTTTCTTT | CASSPVRGSTEAFF | TRBV4-3 | . | . | TRBJ1-1
TGCAGTGCCCGTAAGCAGTATACGCAGTATTTT | CSARKQYTQYF | TRBV20-1 | . | . | TRBJ2-3
TGTGCCAGCAGCTTAGATACGGCGGGAGCGGGGAATGAGCAGTTCTTC | CASSLDTAGAGNEQFF | TRBV11-3 | TRBD2 | . | TRBJ2-1
TGCGCCAGCAGACCCACGGTTAGCGGGGACTACAATGAGCAGTTCTTC | CASRPTVSGDYNEQFF | TRBV10-2 | TRBD2 | . | TRBJ2-1
TGTGCCAGCAGCTGGACCCGGGAAGAGCAGTTCTTC | CASSWTREEQFF | TRBV11-2 | . | . | TRBJ2-1
TGCAGCGCTGGGGGGGGGTTTGAGGATACGCAGTATTTT | CSAGGGFEDTQYF | TRBV29-1 | TRBD2 | . | TRBJ2-3
TGTGCCTCCAGAGGTAGCAATCAGCCCCAGCATTTT | CASRGSNQPQHF | TRBV6-6 | . | few | TRBJ1-5
TGTGCCAGTAGTATGGACAGTGCGTTGAGGGAGCTGTTTTTT | CASSMDSALRELFF | TRBV19 | . | . | TRBJ2-2
TGTGCCAGTAGTATGTCGGCAGTGAGCTCCTACGAGCAGTACTTC | CASSMSAVSSYEQYF | TRBV19 | . | . | TRBJ2-7
TGCGCCAGCAGCTTAGCCGGGGACTATGGCTACACCTTC | CASSLAGDYGYTF | TRBV5-1 | . | . | TRBJ1-2
TGTGCCAGCAGTTACAGGACGGTCAGGGATAATTCACCCCTCCACTTT | CASSYRTVRDNSPLHF | TRBV6-5 | . | . | TRBJ1-6
TGTGCCAGCAGCCAGTCGCGTGTTGAGCAGTTCTTC | CASSQSRVEQFF | TRBV7-9 | . | . | TRBJ2-1
TGTGCTACCCCCCGGGCCGGCGGGTCCTACAATGAGCAGTTCTTC | CATPRAGGSYNEQFF | TRBV6-4 | . | once | TRBJ2-1
TGTGCCAGTAGTACCTTTCGGACAGGGGGCGCAAGGGCGCATGGCTACACCTTC | CASSTFRTGGARAHGYTF | TRBV19 | TRBD1 | . | TRBJ1-2
TGCAGCGTTGTAGCGGAGCCGGAGGCCTTGGGTGGCTACACCTTC | CSVVAEPEALGGYTF | TRBV29-1 | . | . | TRBJ1-2
TGCGCCAGCAGCTTGGACGGGACCTCGTCCGACGAGCAGTACTTC | CASSLDGTSSDEQYF | TRBV5-1 | . | . | TRBJ2-7
TGTGCCAGCAGCCCCGAGACAGTTCCTAACTATGGCTACACCTTC | CASSPETVPNYGYTF | TRBV4-2 | . | . | TRBJ1-2
TGTGCCAGCAGCTTTACACAGGGGTGGTATCAGCCCCAGCATTTT | CASSFTQGWYQPQHF | TRBV28 | TRBD1 | . | TRBJ1-5
TGTGCCAGCAGGATACCGGGACCCCTCGGCACCGGGGAGCTGTTTTTT | CASRIPGPLGTGELFF | TRBV28 | . | . | TRBJ2-2
TGTGCCAGCAGTGACGCCGGGCAGGGTCGCGAGCAGTACTTC | CASSDAGQGREQYF | TRBV25-1 | . | medium-sized | TRBJ2-7
TGTGCTAGTGGAGATAAAGGGGGCGAGCAGTTCTTC | CASGDKGGEQFF | TRBV12-5 | TRBD1 | . | TRBJ2-1